This T cell receptor (beta chain) was obtained from a study of OX40 agonist ivuxolimab in advanced cancers. Study findings and constraints: Nonresponders included some who also had low normalized T-cell clonal expansion. CD4+ and CD8+ blood T cells expanded clonally by week 6 at 0.1 to 3.0 mg/kg.

Comment on this clone: No antigen is known for it.

The CDR3 length is 17 residues. The V gene's germline CDR1 is GTSNPN and CDR2 SVGIG (reference sequence). The ends lost 4 bases at V and 2 bases at J; junction bases unmatched: 12. Here immunoSEQ multiplex PCR was the method, and the copy in TCRdb shows in-frame clones only, minus some. The sample has some 77,000 clones; approximately 90% are singletons. The clonotype was recovered from an adult with an advanced solid tumor such as melanoma, head and neck, liver or kidney cancer. The chain employs TRBV30 and TRBJ1-5, with 9 bases aligning to TRBD1. The starting material was CD4+ or CD8+ T cells sorted from blood, obtained in a trial of the OX40 agonist ivuxolimab. The CDR3 loop is CAWTTSDRGRRNQPQHF. The CDR3 DNA is TGTGCCTGGACCACATCGGACAGGGGTCGGCGCAATCAGCCCCAGCATTTT.